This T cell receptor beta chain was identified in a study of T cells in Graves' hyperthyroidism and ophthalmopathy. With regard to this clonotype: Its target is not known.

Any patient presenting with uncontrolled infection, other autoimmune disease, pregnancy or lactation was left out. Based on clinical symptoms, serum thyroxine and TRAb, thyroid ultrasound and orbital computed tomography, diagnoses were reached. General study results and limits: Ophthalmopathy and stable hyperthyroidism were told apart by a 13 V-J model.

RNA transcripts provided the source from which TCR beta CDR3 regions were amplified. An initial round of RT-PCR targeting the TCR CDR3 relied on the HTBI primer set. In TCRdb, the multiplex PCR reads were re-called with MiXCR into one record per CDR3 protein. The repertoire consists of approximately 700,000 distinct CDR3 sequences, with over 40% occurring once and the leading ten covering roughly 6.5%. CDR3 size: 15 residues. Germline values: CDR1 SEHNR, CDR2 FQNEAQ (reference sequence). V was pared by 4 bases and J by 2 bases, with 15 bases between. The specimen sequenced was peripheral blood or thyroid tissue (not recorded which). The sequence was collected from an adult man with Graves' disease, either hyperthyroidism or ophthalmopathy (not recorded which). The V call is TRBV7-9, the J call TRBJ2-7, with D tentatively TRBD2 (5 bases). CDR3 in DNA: TGTGCCAGCAGCTCTTTAGCGTCACACACCTACGAGCAGTACTTC. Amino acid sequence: CASSSLASHTYEQYF.